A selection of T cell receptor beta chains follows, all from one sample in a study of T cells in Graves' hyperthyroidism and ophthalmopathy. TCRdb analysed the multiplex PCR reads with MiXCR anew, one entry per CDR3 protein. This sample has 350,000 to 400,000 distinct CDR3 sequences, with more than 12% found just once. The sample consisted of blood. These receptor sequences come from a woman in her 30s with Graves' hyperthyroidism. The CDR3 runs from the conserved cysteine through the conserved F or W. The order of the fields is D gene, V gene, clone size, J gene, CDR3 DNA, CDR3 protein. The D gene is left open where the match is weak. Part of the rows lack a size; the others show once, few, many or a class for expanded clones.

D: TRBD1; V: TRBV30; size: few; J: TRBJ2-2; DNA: TGTGCCTGGAGGACAGGGCCGACCGGGGAGCTGTTTTTT; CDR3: CAWRTGPTGELFF
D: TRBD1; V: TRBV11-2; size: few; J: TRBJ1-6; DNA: TGTGCCAGCAGCTCCGACAGGGGACTTAATTCACCCCTCCACTTT; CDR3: CASSSDRGLNSPLHF
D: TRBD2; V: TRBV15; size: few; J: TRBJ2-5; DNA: TGTGCCACCAGCAGAGCGGGGGGGCAAGGGACCCAGTACTTC; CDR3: CATSRAGGQGTQYF
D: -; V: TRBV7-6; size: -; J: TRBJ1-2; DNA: TGTGCCAGCAGCTTAGGAGGCGTAGCGCGGGGCTACACCTTC; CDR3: CASSLGGVARGYTF
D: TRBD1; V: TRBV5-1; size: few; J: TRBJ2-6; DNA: TGCGCCAGCAGCAGACCACAGGGGGCTCAAGGTGGGGCCAACGTCCTGACTTTC; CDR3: CASSRPQGAQGGANVLTF
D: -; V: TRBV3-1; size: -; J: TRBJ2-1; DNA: TGTGCCAGCAGCCAAGTAAGAGGGAGCTACAATGAGCAGTTCTTC; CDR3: CASSQVRGSYNEQFF
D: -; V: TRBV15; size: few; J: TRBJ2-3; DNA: TGTGCCACCAGCAGAGATCGGCAGTTTGAGGTTGGGTACACAGATACGCAGTATTTT; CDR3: CATSRDRQFEVGYTDTQYF
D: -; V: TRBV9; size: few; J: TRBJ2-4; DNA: TGTGCCAGCAGCGTAGAGTGGGGTGCCAAAAACATTCAGTACTTC; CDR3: CASSVEWGAKNIQYF
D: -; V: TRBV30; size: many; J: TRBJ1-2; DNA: TGTGCCTGGAGTCTGGACAACTATGGCTACACCTTC; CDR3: CAWSLDNYGYTF
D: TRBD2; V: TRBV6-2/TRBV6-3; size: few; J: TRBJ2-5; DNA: TGTGCCAGCAGTTACGCGGGAGGGCAATCGCAAGAGACCCAGTACTTC; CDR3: CASSYAGGQSQETQYF
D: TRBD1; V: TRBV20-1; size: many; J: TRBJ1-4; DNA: TGCAGTGCTAGACGGCAGGGGGTAGAAGAAAAACTGTTTTTT; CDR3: CSARRQGVEEKLFF
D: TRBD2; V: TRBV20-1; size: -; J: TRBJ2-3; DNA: TGCAGTGCTCCCACGGGGGGGAGGGATACGCAGTATTTT; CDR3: CSAPTGGRDTQYF
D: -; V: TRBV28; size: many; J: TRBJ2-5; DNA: TGTGCCAGCAGTTTGTCGTGGCAAGAGACCCAGTACTTC; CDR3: CASSLSWQETQYF
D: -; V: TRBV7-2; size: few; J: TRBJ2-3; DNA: TGTGCCAGCAGCTCGCCCTACCAGATCTTCACAGATACGCAGTATTTT; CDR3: CASSSPYQIFTDTQYF
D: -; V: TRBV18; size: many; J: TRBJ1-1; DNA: TGTGCCAGCTCCCGCAGGGTAGGGGACACTGAAGCTTTCTTT; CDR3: CASSRRVGDTEAFF
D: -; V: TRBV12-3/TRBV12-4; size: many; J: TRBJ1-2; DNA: TGTGCCAGCAGTTCACAGGATTTCTATGGCTACACCTTC; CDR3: CASSSQDFYGYTF
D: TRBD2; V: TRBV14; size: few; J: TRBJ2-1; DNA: TGTGCCAGCAGCCAGGCAGGCGGGAGACACAATGAGCAGTTCTTC; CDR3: CASSQAGGRHNEQFF
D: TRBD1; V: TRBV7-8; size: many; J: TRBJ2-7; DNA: TGTGCCAGCAGCCCGATTCGACAGGGGAGATCCTACGAGCAGTACTTC; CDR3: CASSPIRQGRSYEQYF
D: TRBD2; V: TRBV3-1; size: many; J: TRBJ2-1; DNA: TGTGCCAGCAGTCGCAGCGGGAGGAACAATGAGCAGTTCTTC; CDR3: CASSRSGRNNEQFF
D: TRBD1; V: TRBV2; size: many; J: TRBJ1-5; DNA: TGTGCCAGCAAACAGGGGGCGAGCAATCAGCCCCAGCATTTT; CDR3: CASKQGASNQPQHF
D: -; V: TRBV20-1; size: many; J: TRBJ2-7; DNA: TGCAGTGCTAGAGGTCGATACCTCTACGAGCAGTACTTC; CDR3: CSARGRYLYEQYF
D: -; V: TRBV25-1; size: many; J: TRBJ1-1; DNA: TGTGCCAGCAGTGAACGGACGGTCTTGAACACTGAAGCTTTCTTT; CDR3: CASSERTVLNTEAFF
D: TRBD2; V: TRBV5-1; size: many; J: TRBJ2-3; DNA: TGCGCCAGCAGCCGTACCGGGACTAGCGCAGATACGCAGTATTTT; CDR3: CASSRTGTSADTQYF
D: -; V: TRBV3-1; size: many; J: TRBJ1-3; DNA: TGTGCCAGCAGCCAAGGGGCGGGGGCGCGTGGAAACACCATATATTTT; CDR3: CASSQGAGARGNTIYF
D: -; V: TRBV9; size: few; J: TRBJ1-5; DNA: TGTGCCAGCAGCGCCGAGGGAGGGACAAATCAGCCCCAGCATTTT; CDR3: CASSAEGGTNQPQHF
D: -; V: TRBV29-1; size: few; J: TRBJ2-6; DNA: TGCAGCGTTGGATCGACTAAACAGACCTCTGGGGCCAACGTCCTGACTTTC; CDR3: CSVGSTKQTSGANVLTF
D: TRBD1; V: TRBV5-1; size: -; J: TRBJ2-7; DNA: TGCGCCAGCAGCTGGGGGGGACAGGGGTACTACGAGCAGTACTTC; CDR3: CASSWGGQGYYEQYF
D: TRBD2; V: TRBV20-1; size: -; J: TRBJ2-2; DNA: TGCAGTGCTAGAGCGCGGCGACTAGCGGGAGGCAACACCGGGGAGCTGTTTTTT; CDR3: CSARARRLAGGNTGELFF
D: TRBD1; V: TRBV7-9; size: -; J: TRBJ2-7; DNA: TGTGCCAGCCGCCTGGAGCAGGGGGCTTGGTACGAGCAGTACTTC; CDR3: CASRLEQGAWYEQYF
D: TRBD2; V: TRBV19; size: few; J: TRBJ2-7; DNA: TGTGCCAGTAGTATTTCAGCGGGGGGCTACGAGCAGTACTTC; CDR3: CASSISAGGYEQYF
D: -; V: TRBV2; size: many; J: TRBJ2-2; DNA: TGTGCCAGCAGTGAAGCGGGTGCGAACACCGGGGAGCTGTTTTTT; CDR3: CASSEAGANTGELFF
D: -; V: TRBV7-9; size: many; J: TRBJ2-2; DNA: TGTGCCAGCAGCTTAGCGCTTCGGACATCGAACACCGGGGAGCTGTTTTTT; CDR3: CASSLALRTSNTGELFF
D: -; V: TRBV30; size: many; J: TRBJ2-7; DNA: TGTGCCTGGATCGCCCCGGGCCGCCCCTACGAGCAGTACTTC; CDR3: CAWIAPGRPYEQYF
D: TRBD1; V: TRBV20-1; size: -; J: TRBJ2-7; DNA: TGCAGTGTTAGTTTGACAGGGGGCGCGTACGAGCAGTACTTC; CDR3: CSVSLTGGAYEQYF
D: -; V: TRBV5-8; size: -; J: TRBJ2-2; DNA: TGTGCCAGCAGCTTGAGGTTGAACACCGGGGAGCTGTTTTTT; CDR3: CASSLRLNTGELFF
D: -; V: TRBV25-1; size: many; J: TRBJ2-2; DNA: TGTGCCAGCAGTGGGCAGGGCGCCGGGGAGCTGTTTTTT; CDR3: CASSGQGAGELFF
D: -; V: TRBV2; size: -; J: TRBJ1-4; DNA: TGTGCCAGCAGTGAAAAGGAGTCCTATTATGAAAAACTGTTTTTT; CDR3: CASSEKESYYEKLFF
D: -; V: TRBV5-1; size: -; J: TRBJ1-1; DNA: TGCGCCAGCAGCTTTATTGGGGGCCGAACTGAAGCTTTCTTT; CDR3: CASSFIGGRTEAFF
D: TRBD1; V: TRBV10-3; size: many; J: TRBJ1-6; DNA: TGTGCCATCAGTGAGGGGGAATATCTGACAGGGGATTCACCCCTCCACTTT; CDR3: CAISEGEYLTGDSPLHF
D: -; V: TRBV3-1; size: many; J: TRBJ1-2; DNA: TGTGCCAGCAGCCAGACGTCTAACTATGGCTACACCTTC; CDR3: CASSQTSNYGYTF
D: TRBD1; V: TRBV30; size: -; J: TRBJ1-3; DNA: TGTGCCTGGAAAAACAGGGGCATCTCTGGAAACACCATATATTTT; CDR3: CAWKNRGISGNTIYF
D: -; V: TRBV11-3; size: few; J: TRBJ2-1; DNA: TGTGCCAGCAGCCCCAACTCTCTCAGTCGGCCAAATGAGCAGTTCTTC; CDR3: CASSPNSLSRPNEQFF
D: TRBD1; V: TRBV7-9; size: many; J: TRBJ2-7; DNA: TGTGCCAGCAGCTTACGGACAGGGGGCTCCTACGAGCAGTACTTC; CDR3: CASSLRTGGSYEQYF
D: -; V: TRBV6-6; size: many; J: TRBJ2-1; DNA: TGTGCCAGCAGTTACGTGACAGGGAGGAATGAGCAGTTCTTC; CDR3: CASSYVTGRNEQFF
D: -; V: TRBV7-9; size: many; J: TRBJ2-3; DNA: TGTGCCAGCAGCTTAGATTCGGAGTACACAGATACGCAGTATTTT; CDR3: CASSLDSEYTDTQYF
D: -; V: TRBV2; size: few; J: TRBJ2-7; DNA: TGTGCCAGCAGCAATACAGTCTCCTACGAGCAGTACTTC; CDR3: CASSNTVSYEQYF
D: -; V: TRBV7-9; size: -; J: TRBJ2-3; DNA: TGTGCCAGCAGCTTAAGTCTGGTAGCGGTCACAGATACGCAGTATTTT; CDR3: CASSLSLVAVTDTQYF
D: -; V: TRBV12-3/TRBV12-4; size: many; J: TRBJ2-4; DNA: TGTGCCAGCAGTTTGGGCGGGATGGGCAAAAACATTCAGTACTTC; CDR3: CASSLGGMGKNIQYF
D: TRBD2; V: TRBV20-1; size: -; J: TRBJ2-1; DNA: TGCAGTGCTAGAGATCTTAGGCGGGAGAAATACAATGAGCAGTTCTTC; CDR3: CSARDLRREKYNEQFF
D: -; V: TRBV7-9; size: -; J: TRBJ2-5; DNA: TGTGCCAGCAGGTTCGGGGTGCAAGAGACCCAGTACTTC; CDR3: CASRFGVQETQYF
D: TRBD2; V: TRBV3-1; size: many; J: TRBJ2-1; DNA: TGTGCCAGCAGCCTGGAGACTAGCGGGTGGAATGAGCAGTTCTTC; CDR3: CASSLETSGWNEQFF
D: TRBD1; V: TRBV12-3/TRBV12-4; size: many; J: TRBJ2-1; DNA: TGTGCCAGCAGTTTCGGACAGGGGGCGAATGAGCAGTTCTTC; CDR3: CASSFGQGANEQFF
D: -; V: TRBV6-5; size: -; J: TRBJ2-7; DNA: TGTGCCAGCAGTTCCCAGGGGCCCTACGAGCAGTACTTC; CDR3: CASSSQGPYEQYF
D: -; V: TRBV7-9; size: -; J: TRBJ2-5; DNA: TGTGCCAGCAGCTTAGAATTAATGGGCACTGTGTACTTC; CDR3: CASSLELMGTVYF
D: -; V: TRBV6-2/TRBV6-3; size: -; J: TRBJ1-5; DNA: TGTGCCAGCAGTGAAACGAGGGGTTTGAATCAGCCCCAGCATTTT; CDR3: CASSETRGLNQPQHF
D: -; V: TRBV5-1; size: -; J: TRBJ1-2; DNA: TGCGCCAGCAGTCCCACGGTGGCCTATGGCTACACCTTC; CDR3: CASSPTVAYGYTF
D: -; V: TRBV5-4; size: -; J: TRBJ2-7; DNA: TGTGCCAGCAGCTTTGAGTGGGGCGGTTCCTACGAGCAGTACTTC; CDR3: CASSFEWGGSYEQYF